In this sample, the clone carrying this TCR beta chain turned up once. Some clones are missing from TCRdb's copy, which holds only in-frame ones; the method was immunoSEQ multiplex PCR. Of about 180,000 clones in the sample, 88% are singletons; the top ten hold 3.5% to 5%. The sample comes from a study of blood T cell repertoires in COVID-19. The V gene's germline CDR1 is WSHSY and CDR2 SAAADI. V lost 7 bases and J lost 8; bases outside the gene matches: 16. The CDR3 consists of 17 residues. The source is a woman aged 25 to 45 with acute or convalescent COVID-19. The sequenced sample consisted of peripheral blood. V usage is TRBV10-2 and J usage is TRBJ2-2; 10 nucleotides agree with TRBD2. The CDR3 loop is CASTPAGASGRSGELFF. In DNA form, the CDR3 reads TGCGCCAGCACCCCTGCCGGGGCTAGCGGGAGATCTGGGGAGCTGTTTTTT.